Here is one T cell receptor beta chain with its context. Per the authors' pipeline: How many nucleated cells were present was estimated from reference gene primer amplification. TCRdb's copy holds only in-frame clones and misses some; the assay was immunoSEQ multiplex PCR. V, J and clone size reflect that table, while D and trimming were determined from the DNA. The data show around 180,000 clones, around four fifths seen once. This record comes from a study of blood T cell repertoires in COVID-19. Study details: Spain, Italy and the United States supplied samples that represented acute and convalescent COVID-19. In each case, the material was cDNA or gDNA derived from T cells, B-cell-depleted T cells, or PBMCs.

This CDR3 is built from 15 residues. Germline V gene lookup returns CDR1 KGHSH and CDR2 LQKENI. The germline V and J ends were trimmed by 2 bases and 3 bases, with 10 bases remaining between them. The chain employs TRBV18 and TRBJ1-4; D is ambiguous. The specimen was peripheral blood. This receptor was taken from a woman aged 25 to 39 with acute or convalescent COVID-19. The DNA for the CDR3 is TGTGCCAGCTCACCAGGAGGCGGGGCTAATGAAAAACTGTTTTTT. Its translation is CASSPGGGANEKLFF.